These T cell receptor beta chains were read from a single sample in a study of early T cells in non-severe SARS-CoV-2 infection. TCRdb ran MiXCR on the 5' RACE reads and lists one entry per CDR3 protein. The repertoire holds 40,000 to 45,000 distinct CDR3 sequences, with about 6% as singletons. Source: whole blood, taken at baseline. Receptors originate from an adult who was a healthcare worker with PCR-confirmed SARS-CoV-2 infection or an uninfected control (not recorded which). Each CDR3 is given with its conserved first and last residue. A D gene is named only where the DNA matches it firmly. Size is stated for part of the rows, as once, few or many counts, or as a class when the clone is expanded.

size	V	J	D	CDR3	DNA
many	TRBV5-1	TRBJ2-1	-	CASSLDTGYNEQFF	TGCGCCAGCAGCTTGGATACAGGTTACAATGAGCAGTTCTTC
few	TRBV7-9	TRBJ2-5	-	CASTDSQETQYF	TGTGCCAGCACGGACAGCCAAGAGACCCAGTACTTC
-	TRBV4-1	TRBJ2-5	TRBD2	CASSPFERGSEETQYF	TGCGCCAGCAGCCCCTTCGAGCGGGGATCGGAAGAGACCCAGTACTTC
-	TRBV7-2	TRBJ2-6	-	CASSFLGANVLTF	TGTGCCAGCAGCTTCCTTGGGGCCAACGTCCTGACTTTC
many	TRBV3-1	TRBJ2-1	-	CASSLKGGVYNEQFF	TGTGCCAGCAGCCTAAAAGGGGGGGTATACAATGAGCAGTTCTTC
many	TRBV30	TRBJ1-3	TRBD1	CAWSGSGGFGNTIYF	TGTGCCTGGTCAGGATCAGGGGGTTTTGGAAACACCATATATTTT
many	TRBV19	TRBJ2-6	-	CASRAFSGANVLTF	TGTGCCAGCAGAGCCTTTTCTGGGGCCAACGTCCTGACTTTC
few	TRBV7-9	TRBJ1-1	-	CASTGRTVNTEAFF	TGTGCCAGCACCGGGCGAACCGTCAACACTGAAGCTTTCTTT
-	TRBV30	TRBJ2-6	-	CAWSGQLSSGANVLTF	TGTGCCTGGAGCGGACAGTTAAGCTCTGGGGCCAACGTCCTGACTTTC
few	TRBV7-2	TRBJ2-2	TRBD2	CASTPRASGGLNTGELFF	TGTGCCAGCACCCCACGGGCTAGCGGGGGTTTGAACACCGGGGAGCTGTTTTTT
many	TRBV9	TRBJ2-3	-	CASGKGGTDTQYF	TGTGCCAGCGGCAAAGGGGGCACAGATACGCAGTATTTT
few	TRBV7-2	TRBJ2-5	-	CASSQGGYPGKETQYF	TGTGCCAGCAGCCAGGGAGGATATCCGGGGAAAGAGACCCAGTACTTC